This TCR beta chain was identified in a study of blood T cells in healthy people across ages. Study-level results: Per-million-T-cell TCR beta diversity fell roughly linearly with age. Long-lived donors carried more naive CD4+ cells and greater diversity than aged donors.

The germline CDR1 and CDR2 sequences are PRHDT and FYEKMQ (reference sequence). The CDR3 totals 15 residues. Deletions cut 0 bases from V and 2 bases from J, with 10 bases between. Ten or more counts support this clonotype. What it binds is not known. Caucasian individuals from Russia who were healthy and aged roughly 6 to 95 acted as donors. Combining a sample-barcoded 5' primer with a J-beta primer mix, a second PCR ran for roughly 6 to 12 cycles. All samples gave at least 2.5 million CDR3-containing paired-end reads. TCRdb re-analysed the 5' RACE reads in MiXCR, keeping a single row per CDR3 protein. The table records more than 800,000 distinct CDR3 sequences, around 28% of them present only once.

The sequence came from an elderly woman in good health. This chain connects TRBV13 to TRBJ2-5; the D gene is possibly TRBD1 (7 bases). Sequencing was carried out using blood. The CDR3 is CASSLGEGQQETQYF. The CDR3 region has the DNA TGTGCCAGCAGCTTAGGGGAGGGACAGCAAGAGACCCAGTACTTC. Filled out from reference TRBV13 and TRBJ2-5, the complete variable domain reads AAGVIQSPRHLIKEKRETATLKCYPIPRHDTVYWYQQGPGQDPQFLISFYEKMQSDKGSIPDRFSAQQFSDYHSELNMSSLELGDSALYFCASSLGEGQQETQYFGPGTRLLVL.